In its sample, the clone carrying this T cell receptor (beta chain) was seen a few times. Its specificity is unknown. Only in-frame clones appear in the TCRdb table, and some are missing; sequencing was by immunoSEQ multiplex PCR. Found here are about 18,000 clones, roughly 25% of them singletons; the top ten hold roughly 6.8%. The record originates from a study of sequential checkpoint blockade in melanoma. Looking at the study overall: DNA from more than 75 pretreatment tumor samples underwent TCRβ immunosequencing.

Treatment described: randomized to nivolumab then ipilimumab (arm A) or the reverse (arm B). Patients had received no earlier DNA-damaging chemotherapy. Study-level results: Patients with week-13 increases in T-cell fraction and clonality benefited about 30 times more often.

The TCR comes from a human donor with melanoma. The sample in question was tumor tissue (inferred from file names), obtained from a patient given nivolumab and ipilimumab in sequence.

The CDR3 reads CASSLGGQGYGYTF. CDR3 in DNA: TGCGCCAGCAGCTTAGGAGGCCAGGGGTATGGCTACACCTTC. The V and J genes are TRBV5-1 and TRBJ1-2; possibly TRBD1 for D (6 bases). The V end lost 2 bases, the J end lost 5 bases, and 13 bases lay between the germline ends. This CDR3 spans 14 amino acids. From germline, CDR1 is SGHRS and CDR2 YFSETQ.